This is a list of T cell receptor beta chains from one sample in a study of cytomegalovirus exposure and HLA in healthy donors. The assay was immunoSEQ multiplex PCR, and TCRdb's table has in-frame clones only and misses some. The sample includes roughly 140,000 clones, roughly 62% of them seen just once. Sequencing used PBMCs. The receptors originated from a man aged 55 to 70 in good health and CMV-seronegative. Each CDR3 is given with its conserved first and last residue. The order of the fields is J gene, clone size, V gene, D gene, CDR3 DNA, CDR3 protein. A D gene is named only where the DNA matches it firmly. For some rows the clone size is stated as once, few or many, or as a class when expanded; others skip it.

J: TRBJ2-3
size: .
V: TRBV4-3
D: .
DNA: TGCGCCAGCGGGGCAGGGATCGCAGATACGCAGTATTTT
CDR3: CASGAGIADTQYF

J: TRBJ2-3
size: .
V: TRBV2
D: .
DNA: TGTGCCAGCAGTGCTCGAGATACGCAGTATTTT
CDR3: CASSARDTQYF

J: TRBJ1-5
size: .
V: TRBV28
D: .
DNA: TGTGCCAGCAGTCCCATCGGCGGGGGGTATAGCAATCAGCCCCAGCATTTT
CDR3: CASSPIGGGYSNQPQHF

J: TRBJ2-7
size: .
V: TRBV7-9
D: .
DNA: TGTGCCAGCAGCTTCGACTGGAGCTCCTACGAGCAGTACTTC
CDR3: CASSFDWSSYEQYF

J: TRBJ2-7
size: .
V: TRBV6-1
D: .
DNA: TGTGCCAGCAGTGTCAGGGATCCGTACGAGCAGTACTTC
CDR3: CASSVRDPYEQYF

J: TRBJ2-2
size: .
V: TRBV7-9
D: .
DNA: TGTGCCAGCAGCTTTAACACAGGGCTCACCGGGGAGCTGTTTTTT
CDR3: CASSFNTGLTGELFF

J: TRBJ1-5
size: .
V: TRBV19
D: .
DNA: TGTGCCAGTTCGGACCCTTCGGGGCAGCCCCAGCATTTT
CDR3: CASSDPSGQPQHF

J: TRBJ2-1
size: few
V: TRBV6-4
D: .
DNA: TGTGCCAGCAGTCGTTCAGGGTACAATGAGCAGTTCTTC
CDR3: CASSRSGYNEQFF

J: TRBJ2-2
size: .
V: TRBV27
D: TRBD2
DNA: TGTGCCAGCAGTTTAGCGGGAGTGGAAACCGGGGAGCTGTTTTTT
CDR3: CASSLAGVETGELFF

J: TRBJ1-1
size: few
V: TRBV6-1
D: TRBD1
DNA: TGTGCCAGCAGTGAAGCTTACAGGGGGGACACTGAAGCTTTCTTT
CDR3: CASSEAYRGDTEAFF

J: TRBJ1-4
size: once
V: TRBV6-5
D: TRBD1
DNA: TGTGCCAGCAGTTACGACAGGGATAAACTGTTTTTT
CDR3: CASSYDRDKLFF

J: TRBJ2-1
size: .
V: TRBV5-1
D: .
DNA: TGCGCCAGCAGCTTGAAGGGGGGGTCCTACAATGAGCAGTTCTTC
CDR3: CASSLKGGSYNEQFF

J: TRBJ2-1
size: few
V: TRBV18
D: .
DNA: TGTGCCAGCTCACCGCGTTCTGACTACAATGAGCAGTTCTTC
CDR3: CASSPRSDYNEQFF

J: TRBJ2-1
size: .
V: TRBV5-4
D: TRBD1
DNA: TGTGCCAGCAGCTCCGACAGGGATTCTGGCAATGAGCAGTTCTTC
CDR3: CASSSDRDSGNEQFF

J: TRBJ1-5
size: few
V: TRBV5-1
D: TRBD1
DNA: TGCGCCCCGTGGGACAGGGCGTATAGCAATCAGCCCCAGCATTTT
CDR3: CAPWDRAYSNQPQHF

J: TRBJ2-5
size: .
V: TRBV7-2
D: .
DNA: TGTGCCAGCACCACGCCGCTTCGGGAGACCCAGTACTTC
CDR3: CASTTPLRETQYF

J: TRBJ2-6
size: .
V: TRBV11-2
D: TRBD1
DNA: TGTGCCAGCAGGTCGACAGGGGAGTCTGGGGCCAACGTCCTGACTTTC
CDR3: CASRSTGESGANVLTF

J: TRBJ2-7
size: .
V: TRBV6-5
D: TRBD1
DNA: TGTGCCAGCAGTCGACAGGGGCGATACGAGCAGTACTTC
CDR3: CASSRQGRYEQYF

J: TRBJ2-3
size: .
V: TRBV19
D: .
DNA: TGTGCCAGTACCAAAACAGACACAGATACGCAGTATTTT
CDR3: CASTKTDTDTQYF

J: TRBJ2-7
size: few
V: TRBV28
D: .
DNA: TGTGCCAGCAGTTTAACGTCGGCGACATCCTACGAGCAGTACTTC
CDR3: CASSLTSATSYEQYF

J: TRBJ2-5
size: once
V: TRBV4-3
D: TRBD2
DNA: TGCGCCAGCAGCCAAGATGGCGGACTAGCGGGTATAGAGACCCAGTACTTC
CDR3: CASSQDGGLAGIETQYF

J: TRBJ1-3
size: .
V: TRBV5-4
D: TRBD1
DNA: TGTGCCAGCAGCAACCGGGACAGCTCTGGAAACACCATATATTTT
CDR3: CASSNRDSSGNTIYF